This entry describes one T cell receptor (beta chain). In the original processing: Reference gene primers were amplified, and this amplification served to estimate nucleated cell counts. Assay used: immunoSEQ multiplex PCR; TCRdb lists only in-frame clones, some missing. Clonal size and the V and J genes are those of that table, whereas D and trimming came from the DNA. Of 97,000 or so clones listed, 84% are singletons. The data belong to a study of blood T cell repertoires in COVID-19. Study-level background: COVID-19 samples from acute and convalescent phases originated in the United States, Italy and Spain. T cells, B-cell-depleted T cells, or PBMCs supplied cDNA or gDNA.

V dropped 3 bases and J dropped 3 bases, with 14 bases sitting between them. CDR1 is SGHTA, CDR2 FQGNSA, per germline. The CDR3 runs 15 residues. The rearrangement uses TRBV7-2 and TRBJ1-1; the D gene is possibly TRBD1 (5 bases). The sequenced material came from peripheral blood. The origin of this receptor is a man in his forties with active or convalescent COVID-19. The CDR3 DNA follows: TGTGCCAGCAGCTTGCTGGGGGGTGGGGACACTGAAGCTTTCTTT. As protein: CASSLLGGGDTEAFF.